Following are 31 T cell receptor beta chains from one sample sequenced in a study of blood T cells in healthy people across ages. The authors ran a second PCR of roughly 7 to 11 cycles using a sample-barcoded 5' primer and a J-beta primer mix. One entry per CDR3 protein results from TCRdb running MiXCR on the 5' RACE reads. Of around 600,000 distinct CDR3 sequences in the sample, about 45% are singletons; the top ten hold around 24%. The sequenced sample was blood. These receptors all stem from a man older than 75 in good health.

This chain links TRBV3-1 with TRBJ2-7, with D uncertain. V lost 0 bases and J 2 bases, leaving 11 bases between the germline ends. The CDR3 sequence is 15 residues long. Looked up from germline, CDR1 is LGHDT and CDR2 is YNNKEL (reference sequence). CDR3: CASSQDLAATYEQYF. CDR3 DNA: TGTGCCAGCAGCCAAGATTTGGCAGCCACCTACGAGCAGTACTTC.

Concerning this clonotype itself: Possible read error: a much larger clone is one base away. The chain employs TRBV6-5 and TRBJ1-5; D may be TRBD1 (5 bases). CDR3 length: 15 amino acids. Looked up from germline, CDR1 is MNHEY and CDR2 is SVGAGI. Deletions cut 4 bases from V and 7 bases from J, with 17 bases between. CDR3: CASSLQEGPGQPQHF. CDR3 sequence (DNA): TGTGCCAGCAGTTTACAGGAGGGGCCGGGGCAGCCCCAGCATTTT.

This sequence joins TRBV3-1 and TRBJ1-1; D unclear. CDR3 length: 16 amino acids. Per the germline V gene, CDR1 is LGHDT and CDR2 is YNNKEL (reference sequence). V lost 1 base and J lost 0, with 12 bases in between. The CDR3 reads CASSQGLGSMNTEAFF. CDR3 DNA: TGTGCCAGCAGCCAAGGGTTGGGGTCCATGAACACTGAAGCTTTCTTT.

This clonotype was seen many times. The chain links TRBV6-6 to TRBJ2-7; 8 bases match TRBD1. The junction had 9 bases not matched to a gene; V was cut back by 10 bases and J by 4 bases. The germline V gene has CDR1 MNHNY and CDR2 SVGAGI (reference sequence). The CDR3 totals 13 residues. Here the CDR3 reads CATTRDRLYEQYF. The CDR3 nucleotides read TGTGCCACGACCCGGGACAGGCTTTACGAGCAGTACTTC.

V is TRBV12-3 or TRBV12-4 and J is TRBJ1-1; 9 positions match TRBD1. J was trimmed by 11 bases and V by 5 bases; bases with no gene match: 6. The CDR3 extends over 12 amino acids. CDR3 bases: TGTGCCAGCAGTGGACAGGGGCTCGTGGCTTTCTTT. This gives the protein CASSGQGLVAFF.

V and J are TRBV29-1 and TRBJ2-4; TRBD1 matches 12 bases. TRBJ2-7 explains the end of the DNA better; the J call may be wrong. Germline loops: CDR1 SQVTM, CDR2 ANQGSEA. This CDR3 is built from 14 residues. This CDR3 is CSVGTGTGGFEQYF. CDR3 DNA: TGCAGCGTAGGGACCGGGACAGGGGGCTTCGAGCAGTACTTC.

In this sample, this clonotype turned up many times. The chain carries TRBV6-5 and TRBJ2-1; D is ambiguous. The germline gives CDR1 MNHEY, CDR2 SVGAGI. CDR3 length: 14 amino acids. Deletions cut 6 bases from V and 0 bases from J, with 9 bases between. The CDR3 nucleotides are TGTGCCAGCAGCGATCAATCCTCCTACAATGAGCAGTTCTTC. Residues: CASSDQSSYNEQFF.

As concerns this clonotype: The junction departs from the called germline gene at one end, perhaps through a read error. This sequence joins TRBV9 and TRBJ2-1; possibly TRBD2 for D (5 bases). The CDR3 spans 15 residues. Germline V gene data show CDR1 as SGDLS and CDR2 as YYNGEE. CDR3 bases: TGTGCCGGCAGTCGCCCCGGGGTGACGTTCAATGAGCAGTTCTTC. Its protein is CAGSRPGVTFNEQFF.

This clonotype was detected once. The CDR3 region has the DNA TGTGCCAGCAGTCGGGGACGGGGGGAAGGCTACACCTTC. As protein: CASSRGRGEGYTF. The rearrangement uses TRBV12-3 or TRBV12-4 and TRBJ1-2; a possible D gene is TRBD1 (5 bases). Trimming cost V 5 bases and J 8 bases, with 15 bases left between them. The CDR3 length is 13 residues.

V usage is TRBV6-6 and J usage is TRBJ1-3; the D is unclear. V shed 2 bases and J shed 0 bases, with 8 bases lying between them. The CDR3 is 15 amino acids. Germline-derived CDR1 and CDR2 are MNHNY and SVGAGI (reference sequence). The CDR3 loop reads CASSYEMVSGNTIYF. The CDR3 nucleotides are TGTGCCAGCAGTTACGAGATGGTCTCTGGAAACACCATATATTTT.

The V and J genes are TRBV7-2 and TRBJ2-5; D may be TRBD1 or TRBD2 (5 bases each). V was trimmed by 7 bases and J by 5 bases, leaving 17 bases between them. CDR3 length: 14 amino acids. CDR1 SGHTA and CDR2 FQGNSA come from the germline V gene. Here the CDR3 DNA reads TGTGCCAGCAACGCAGGGCAGTCGGGGGAGACCCAGTACTTC. Translated, it gives CASNAGQSGETQYF.

The V gene is TRBV3-1, the J gene TRBJ2-3; D perhaps matches TRBD2 (5 bases). This CDR3 region has 15 residues. Germline V gives CDR1 LGHDT, CDR2 YNNKEL (reference sequence). Trimming pared 4 bases from V and 5 bases from J, leaving 16 bases between. CDR3 residues: CASSPCDGVEDTQYF. As DNA, the CDR3 is TGTGCCAGCAGCCCTTGTGACGGGGTTGAAGATACGCAGTATTTT.

Turning to this clonotype: A read error may be the cause here, since a much bigger clone is one base away. The chain is built from TRBV29-1 and TRBJ2-1; 8 positions match TRBD2. Trimming at V came to 3 bases and at J to 10 bases, leaving 8 bases not matched to a gene. CDR1 is SQVTM and CDR2 is ANQGSEA in the germline V gene. The length of the CDR3 is 13 residues. CDR3 in DNA: TGCAGCGTTGATGGACTAGCCAGGAAGGAGCAGTTCTTC. Protein: CSVDGLARKEQFF.

This clonotype was seen more than once but under ten times. V usage is TRBV28 and J usage is TRBJ2-1; perhaps D is TRBD1 or TRBD2 (6 bases each). This CDR3 is built from 16 residues. The ends were cut back, 6 bases at V and 2 bases at J, with 17 bases in the middle. Per the germline V gene, CDR1 is MDHEN and CDR2 is SYDVKM. CDR3 coding DNA: TGTGCCAGCAGCCTTCACTCGGGGGCCCCCTACAATGAGCAGTTCTTC. It translates to CASSLHSGAPYNEQFF.

The chain uses TRBV24-1 and TRBJ2-1; 9 bases line up with TRBD1. V lost 4 bases, J lost 9 bases, and 9 bases stayed unmatched. The length of the CDR3 is 15 residues. Germline loops: CDR1 KGHDR, CDR2 SFDVKD. The CDR3, as DNA: TGTGCCACCAGTGAGTCCGGGACAGGGCTGGGTGAGCAGTTCTTC. Its protein is CATSESGTGLGEQFF.

At least ten counts were recorded for this clonotype. The chain is built from TRBV29-1 and TRBJ2-4; 7 bases are a match to TRBD1. Germline V gene data show CDR1 as SQVTM and CDR2 as ANQGSEA. V lost 5 bases to trimming and J lost 6 bases; unmatched junction nucleotides: 4. CDR3 size: 12 residues. The CDR3 here is CSVLRDRNIQYF. The CDR3 nucleotides read TGCAGCGTTCTCCGGGACAGAAACATTCAGTACTTC.

The chain joins TRBV4-1 to TRBJ2-1; 10 bases match TRBD2. With 3 bases clipped from V and 6 bases from J, the junction kept 17 bases outside the gene matches. Germline CDR1 is MGHRA and CDR2 is YSYEKL. The length of the CDR3 is 19 residues. CDR3 in amino acids: CASSHRWGQRGGRPNEQFF. The CDR3 nucleotides are TGCGCCAGCAGCCATCGCTGGGGCCAGCGGGGGGGCCGACCCAATGAGCAGTTCTTC.

This clonotype was seen more than once but under ten times. The J gene is TRBJ2-3, the V gene TRBV11-3; TRBD2 is a possible D gene (6 bases). The CDR3 totals 15 residues. V was clipped by 3 bases and J by 4 bases, with 14 bases between them. CDR1 is SGHNT, CDR2 YENEEA, per germline. This chain's CDR3 is CASSLGGAAADTQYF. The CDR3 DNA follows: TGTGCCAGCAGCTTGGGAGGCGCGGCGGCAGATACGCAGTATTTT.

The CDR3 sequence: CASSLRLGIALSQETQYF. Written as DNA, the CDR3 is TGTGCCAGCAGCCTGCGACTCGGTATAGCGTTGAGCCAAGAGACCCAGTACTTC. V gene TRBV7-8 combines with J gene TRBJ2-5; D is perhaps TRBD2 (5 bases). The germline CDR1 and CDR2 sequences are SGHVS and FQNEAQ. Between the trimmed V and J ends, which lost 5 bases and 1 base, there was a span of 23 bases. The CDR3 sequence is 18 residues long.

The chain employs TRBV12-5 and TRBJ2-5; TRBD1 matches 10 bases. The DNA end is more similar to TRBJ2-7, so the J call may be wrong. The CDR3 extends over 14 amino acids. Germline V gene data show CDR1 as LGHNT and CDR2 as FRNRAP. CDR3 sequence reads: CASAQGQGHYEQYF. For the CDR3, the DNA is TGTGCTAGTGCACAGGGACAGGGGCACTACGAGCAGTACTTC.

In this sample, this clonotype turned up many times. The J gene is TRBJ2-5, the V gene TRBV6-5, with 7 bases lining up with TRBD1. Trimming at V came to 5 bases and at J to 4 bases, leaving 4 bases not matched to a gene. Per germline, CDR1 MNHEY and CDR2 SVGAGI. The CDR3 loop spans 13 amino acids. CDR3 bases: TGTGCCAGCAGTCCCGGGACAGCAGAGACCCAGTACTTC. The encoded protein is CASSPGTAETQYF.

The gene calls are TRBV7-9 and TRBJ2-1, with 7 nucleotides matching TRBD2. V shed 3 bases, J shed 7 bases, and the junction held 6 bases outside the gene matches. The CDR3 is 14 amino acids. CDR1 and CDR2 (germline): SEHNR, FQNEAQ (reference sequence). The CDR3 nucleotides are TGTGCCAGCAGCTTTGCGGGAGAGGGGAATGAGCAGTTCTTC. Protein sequence: CASSFAGEGNEQFF. Together with reference TRBV7-9 and TRBJ2-1, the CDR3 gives the full variable domain: DTGVSQNPRHKITKRGQNVTFRCDPISEHNRLYWYRQTLGQGPEFLTYFQNEAQLEKSRLLSDRFSAERPKGSFSTLEIQRTEQGDSAMYLCASSFAGEGNEQFFGPGTRLTVL.

This chain uses TRBV12-3 or TRBV12-4 with TRBJ2-1, with TRBD1 matching over 12 bases. With 4 bases clipped from V and 5 bases from J, the junction kept 9 bases outside the gene matches. The CDR3 sequence is 17 residues long. The CDR3 DNA reads TGTGCCAGCAGTTCCCCCCCCGGGACAGGGGGCCACAATGAGCAGTTCTTC. Amino acids: CASSSPPGTGGHNEQFF.

The sample holds a few counts of this clonotype. The chain links TRBV6-5 to TRBJ1-3, with 7 bases fitting TRBD1. The germline gives CDR1 MNHEY, CDR2 SVGAGI. V was clipped by 2 bases and J by 5 bases; unmatched bases: 3. CDR3 size: 14 residues. This CDR3 reads CASSYTGQRNTIYF. DNA of the CDR3: TGTGCCAGCAGTTACACGGGACAGCGAAACACCATATATTTT.

The chain carries TRBV30 and TRBJ2-3, with D tentatively TRBD2 (6 bases). Deletions cut 2 bases from V and 2 bases from J, with 11 bases between. Germline CDR1 is GTSNPN and CDR2 is SVGIG (reference sequence). The CDR3 is made up of 14 amino acids. The chain's CDR3 is CAWSTGTVTDTQYF. Here the CDR3 DNA reads TGTGCCTGGAGTACCGGGACTGTCACAGATACGCAGTATTTT.

J is TRBJ1-1 and V is TRBV7-2; unclear D gene. CDR1 is SGHTA and CDR2 is FQGNSA in the germline V gene. The CDR3 totals 14 residues. V lost 5 bases and J 3 bases, leaving 13 bases between the germline ends. In nucleotides, the CDR3 is TGTGCCAGCAGCAGAAGGACGGGGTACACTGAAGCTTTCTTT. This translates into CASSRRTGYTEAFF. The full variable domain, in which reference TRBV7-2 and TRBJ1-1 provide the parts outside the CDR3, is GAGVSQSPSNKVTEKGKDVELRCDPISGHTALYWYRQSLGQGLEFLIYFQGNSAPDKSGLPSDRFSAERTGGSVSTLTIQRTQQEDSAVYLCASSRRTGYTEAFFGQGTRLTVV.

This clonotype was counted a single time. The chain links TRBV7-3 to TRBJ2-7; 9 bases are shared with TRBD1. Germline V gene sequence: CDR1 SGHTA, CDR2 FQGTGA. J was trimmed by 3 bases and V by 5 bases; bases with no gene match: 8. This CDR3 region has 15 residues. The CDR3 reads CASSNRDRAYYEQYF. The CDR3 bases are TGTGCCAGCAGCAACCGGGACAGGGCGTACTACGAGCAGTACTTC. Looking up the rest from reference TRBV7-3 and TRBJ2-7 gives the full variable domain: GAGVSQTPSNKVTEKGKYVELRCDPISGHTALYWYRQSLGQGPEFLIYFQGTGAADDSGLPNDRFFAVRPEGSVSTLKIQRTERGDSAVYLCASSNRDRAYYEQYFGPGTRLTVT.

This clonotype was observed a handful of times. The chain joins TRBV2 to TRBJ2-7; D not certain. V was shortened by 1 base and J by 5 bases, with 15 bases between the two germline ends. Germline-derived CDR1 and CDR2 are SNHLY and FYNNEI. CDR3 length: 15 residues. The CDR3 loop is CASSEEGLLTHEQYF. CDR3 DNA: TGTGCCAGCAGTGAAGAGGGTCTTCTGACCCACGAGCAGTACTTC.

The chain employs TRBV4-3 and TRBJ2-1; D ambiguous. Trimming took off 2 bases at V and 3 bases at J, with 14 bases between the two ends. Germline V CDR1 and CDR2: LGHNA, YSLEER. The CDR3 is 16 residues long. This CDR3 is CASSQTIWGSYNEQFF. CDR3 coding DNA: TGCGCCAGCAGCCAAACAATTTGGGGAAGCTACAATGAGCAGTTCTTC.

This sequence joins TRBV20-1 and TRBJ1-5, with TRBD1 matching over 10 bases. From germline, CDR1 is DFQATT and CDR2 SNEGSKA (reference sequence). Germline trimming cut 6 bases from V and 0 bases from J; bases unmatched to any gene: 5. The CDR3 length is 15 residues. CDR3 DNA: TGCAGTGCACGGACAGGGGGACTTAGCAATCAGCCCCAGCATTTT. Protein product: CSARTGGLSNQPQHF.

The J gene is TRBJ1-5, the V gene TRBV7-2; D is perhaps TRBD1 (5 bases). In germline, CDR1 is SGHTA, CDR2 FQGNSA. With 0 bases removed from V and 1 base from J, the gap between germline ends came to 13 bases. This CDR3 spans 17 amino acids. The chain's CDR3 is CASSLAGRGVSNQPQHF. The DNA for the CDR3 is TGTGCCAGCAGCTTAGCTGGGAGAGGGGTGAGCAATCAGCCCCAGCATTTT.